The 10 T cell receptor beta chains in this list originate from one sample, sequenced in a study of identifying expanded T cells in peripheral blood. Assay used: immunoSEQ multiplex PCR; TCRdb lists only in-frame clones, some missing. The sample yields approximately 100,000 clones, roughly 90% seen once. The sample comprised blood. These receptors all stem from a person aged 18 to 75 in good health.

J is TRBJ2-3 and V is TRBV5-4; D is tentatively TRBD1 or TRBD2 (6 bases each). Per germline, CDR1 SGHNT and CDR2 YYREEE (reference sequence). The CDR3 is 15 amino acids. V was clipped by 3 bases and J by 4 bases, with 15 bases between them. CDR3 amino acids: CASSSLPGAPDTQYF. In DNA form, the CDR3 reads TGTGCCAGCAGCTCGCTCCCGGGGGCCCCAGATACGCAGTATTTT.

The CDR3 DNA reads as TGTGCCAGTAGTATAGCATACAGGGCGAACACTGAAGCTTTCTTT. It codes for CASSIAYRANTEAFF. The chain recombines TRBV19 with TRBJ1-1, with D perhaps TRBD1 (6 bases). V shed 1 base and J shed 1 base, with 10 bases lying between them. CDR1 and CDR2 from the germline V gene are LNHDA and SQIVND (reference sequence). The CDR3 has 15 residues. Complete variable domain (other parts from reference TRBV19 and TRBJ1-1): DGGITQSPKYLFRKEGQNVTLSCEQNLNHDAMYWYRQDPGQGLRLIYYSQIVNDFQKGDIAEGYSVSREKKESFPLTVTSAQKNPTAFYLCASSIAYRANTEAFFGQGTRLTVV.

This sequence joins TRBV13 and TRBJ2-1; D remains ambiguous. V was shortened by 0 bases and J by 5 bases, with 11 bases between the two germline ends. CDR1 PRHDT and CDR2 FYEKMQ come from the germline V gene (reference sequence). The CDR3 consists of 15 residues. CDR3 residues: CASSLGTLGNNEQFF. The CDR3 region has the DNA TGTGCCAGCAGCTTAGGGACATTGGGGAACAATGAGCAGTTCTTC.

The chain combines TRBV28 with TRBJ2-3; TRBD2 is a possible D gene (5 bases). Germline V gene lookup returns CDR1 MDHEN and CDR2 SYDVKM. The CDR3 is 16 amino acids. The V end lost 2 bases, the J end lost 3 bases, and 15 bases lay between the germline ends. The CDR3 reads CASSLGVGLATDTQYF. The CDR3 nucleotides read TGTGCCAGCAGTTTAGGTGTTGGGCTAGCAACAGATACGCAGTATTTT. Full variable domain (remainder filled in from reference TRBV28 and TRBJ2-3): DVKVTQSSRYLVKRTGEKVFLECVQDMDHENMFWYRQDPGLGLRLIYFSYDVKMKEKGDIPEGYSVSREKKERFSLILESASTNQTSMYLCASSLGVGLATDTQYFGPGTRLTVL.

For this clone: Other DNA variants within this sample encode the same CDR3. V is TRBV29-1 and J is TRBJ2-7; weak D call: TRBD1 (6 bases). Per the germline V gene, CDR1 is SQVTM and CDR2 is ANQGSEA. V was trimmed by 7 bases and J by 2 bases, leaving 9 bases between them. This CDR3 has 11 amino acids. Here the CDR3 DNA reads TGCAGCGCCAGGACAGCCTACGAGCAGTACTTC. It translates to CSARTAYEQYF.

The chain is built from TRBV7-2 and TRBJ1-1, with a possible D match to TRBD1 (5 bases). The CDR3 totals 16 residues. V was pared by 4 bases and J by 1 base, with 16 bases between. CDR1 and CDR2 from the germline V gene are SGHTA and FQGNSA. The CDR3 DNA reads TGTGCCAGCAGCTCACCCCCGGGACGGAGGAACACTGAAGCTTTCTTT. This gives the protein CASSSPPGRRNTEAFF.

The chain recombines TRBV6-6 with TRBJ1-1; 7 nucleotides line up with TRBD1. Unmatched junction bases numbered 7, after V lost 5 bases and J lost 10 bases. The CDR3 loop spans 12 amino acids. The germline V gene encodes CDR1 MNHNY and CDR2 SVGAGI (reference sequence). The chain's CDR3 is CASSNFRGGAFF. CDR3 nucleotide sequence: TGTGCCAGCAGTAATTTCAGGGGGGGAGCTTTCTTT.

The chain is built from TRBV6-1 and TRBJ2-7; D tentatively fits TRBD1 or TRBD2 (5 bases each). The CDR3 totals 15 residues. V gave up 5 bases and J gave up 0 bases, with 14 bases separating them. Per the germline V gene, CDR1 is MNHNS and CDR2 is SASEGT. The CDR3 reads CASSRGLAYSYEQYF. The CDR3 region has the DNA TGTGCCAGCAGTAGGGGCCTAGCATACTCCTACGAGCAGTACTTC.

In DNA, the CDR3 is TGTGCCAGCAGCCCGAATCGACTAGCGGGGGGGCCCCGCGAGACCCAGTACTTC. Protein product: CASSPNRLAGGPRETQYF. V and J are TRBV28 and TRBJ2-5; 14 nucleotides agree with TRBD2. Germline CDR1 reads MDHEN; CDR2 reads SYDVKM. CDR3 length: 18 residues. J was trimmed by 5 bases and V by 6 bases; bases with no gene match: 14.

This chain joins TRBV7-2 and TRBJ2-5, with D perhaps TRBD2 (6 bases). Matching the DNA end better, TRBJ2-7 makes the J call doubtful. Germline V gene sequence: CDR1 SGHTA, CDR2 FQGNSA. The CDR3 length is 17 residues. The CDR3 sequence: CASSRRLGGPAPYEQYF. The CDR3 DNA reads TGTGCCAGCAGCCGTCGTTTGGGGGGTCCTGCCCCCTACGAGCAGTACTTC.